Listed below are T cell receptor beta chains from one sample, sequenced in a study of cytotoxic CD8 clonotypes in ibrutinib-treated CLL. This table comes from immunoSEQ multiplex PCR, and its TCRdb copy is limited to in-frame clones, with some not included. The data show about 130,000 clones, roughly three quarters seen once. The sequenced sample was PBMCs, obtained after 24 months of ibrutinib treatment. The receptors here all came from a human donor with chronic lymphocytic leukemia. The CDR3 runs from the conserved cysteine through the conserved F or W. A D gene is named only where the DNA matches it firmly. Size is omitted from some rows. Given values are once, few, many or a class for expanded clones.

V,size,length,J,D,DNA,CDR3
TRBV19,-,12,TRBJ1-5,-,TGTGCCAGTAGTTGGAAGGGACAGCCCCAGCATTTT,CASSWKGQPQHF
TRBV5-6,once,14,TRBJ2-3,-,TGTGCCAGCAGCCAGGGACCTAACACAGATACGCAGTATTTT,CASSQGPNTDTQYF
TRBV7-3,-,16,TRBJ1-2,TRBD1,TGTGCCAGCAGCGAAATCCCCGGGACAGGGGTTTTTGGCTACACCTTC,CASSEIPGTGVFGYTF
TRBV29-1,-,12,TRBJ2-1,-,TGCAGCGTTGGGTCGGGAGTCCGTGAGCAGTTCTTC,CSVGSGVREQFF
TRBV9,-,14,TRBJ2-1,-,TGTGCCAGCAGCCCCCAGAGTTCCTACAATGAGCAGTTCTTC,CASSPQSSYNEQFF
TRBV19,-,11,TRBJ2-3,-,TGTGCCAGTAGTATGGGGGATACGCAGTATTTT,CASSMGDTQYF
TRBV4-3,-,15,TRBJ2-2,-,TGCGCCAGCAGCCGGGGGGGCCAGGGAACCGGGGAGCTGTTTTTT,CASSRGGQGTGELFF
TRBV4-3,few,15,TRBJ1-6,-,TGCGCCAGCAGCCAAGGGGTGGCGGGGAATTCACCCCTCCACTTT,CASSQGVAGNSPLHF
TRBV19,-,14,TRBJ2-7,-,TGTGCCAGTAACCTGGGACGGGCCGACTACGAGCAGTACTTC,CASNLGRADYEQYF
TRBV6-1,-,15,TRBJ1-5,TRBD1,TGTGCCAGCAGGACCCCGGGACAGGGCGGTCAGCCCCAGCATTTT,CASRTPGQGGQPQHF
TRBV7-2,few,15,TRBJ2-5,-,TGTGCCAGCAGCTTAGGGGGGGGCCCCCAAGAGACCCAGTACTTC,CASSLGGGPQETQYF
TRBV9,-,15,TRBJ1-4,-,TGTGCCAGCAGCCCCCGACACCTCTCTAATGAAAAACTGTTTTTT,CASSPRHLSNEKLFF
TRBV2,-,15,TRBJ1-2,-,TGTGCCAGCAGTGACGGACCCACTCTAAACTATGGCTACACCTTC,CASSDGPTLNYGYTF
TRBV6-5,-,14,TRBJ1-5,-,TGTGCCAGCAGGGACCCCGGGCCACATCAGCCCCAGCATTTT,CASRDPGPHQPQHF
TRBV30,-,11,TRBJ2-4,-,TGTGCCTGGGGGGACTCAAACATTCAGTACTTC,CAWGDSNIQYF
TRBV4-3,-,13,TRBJ2-3,-,TGCGCCAGCAGCCAAGATCCTGGTTATACGCAGTATTTT,CASSQDPGYTQYF
TRBV7-2,-,15,TRBJ2-3,-,TGTGCCAGCAGCTCCGGGCCTGACCCGGCAGATACGCAGTATTTT,CASSSGPDPADTQYF
TRBV28,-,15,TRBJ2-6,-,TGTGCCAGCAGTATGACAGAGTCTGGGGCCAACGTCCTGACTTTC,CASSMTESGANVLTF
TRBV9,-,16,TRBJ2-2,TRBD2,TGTGCCAGCAGCGTATATTTAGCGGGAGCGTCGGAGGAGCTGTTTTTT,CASSVYLAGASEELFF
TRBV11-2,few,15,TRBJ2-5,-,TGTGCCAGCAGCTTTCCCGGGACTCCCCAAGAGACCCAGTACTTC,CASSFPGTPQETQYF
TRBV7-2,-,16,TRBJ1-2,TRBD1,TGTGCCAGCAGCGTGGGGTCAGGGGGCACCCTCTATGGCTACACCTTC,CASSVGSGGTLYGYTF
TRBV18,once,14,TRBJ2-3,TRBD2,TGTGCCAGCTCACCACCGGGAGGGGCAGATACGCAGTATTTT,CASSPPGGADTQYF
TRBV7-2,-,15,TRBJ1-6,-,TGTGCCAGCAGCCCGTGGGGGGGTCTTAATTCACCCCTCCACTTT,CASSPWGGLNSPLHF
TRBV30,few,13,TRBJ1-6,-,TGTGCCGCCGAGGGGGGCTATAATTCACCCCTCCACTTT,CAAEGGYNSPLHF
TRBV11-2,once,16,TRBJ1-2,-,TGTGCCAGCAGCTTAGATCGCCCGGGACTGGGCTATGGCTACACCTTC,CASSLDRPGLGYGYTF
TRBV6-5,few,13,TRBJ1-5,TRBD1,TGTGCCAGCTCCGGACAGGGCCATCAGCCCCAGCATTTT,CASSGQGHQPQHF
TRBV6-5,-,15,TRBJ1-2,-,TGTGCCAGCAGTTACTACGGGGGGAGTAACTATGGCTACACCTTC,CASSYYGGSNYGYTF
TRBV6-6,-,12,TRBJ1-5,-,TGTGCCAGCGGGGACGAAAATCAGCCCCAGCATTTT,CASGDENQPQHF
TRBV6-5,once,14,TRBJ1-2,-,TGTGCCAGCAGTTACGGATCCGGGACCTATGGCTACACCTTC,CASSYGSGTYGYTF
TRBV7-3,few,15,TRBJ2-1,-,TGTGCCAGCAGCTTAGCGGGACAGTATCACAATGAGCAGTTCTTC,CASSLAGQYHNEQFF
TRBV23-1,few,17,TRBJ2-5,-,TGCGCCAGCAGTCAATCCCCGGACCCCCCTCTCCAAGAGACCCAGTACTTC,CASSQSPDPPLQETQYF